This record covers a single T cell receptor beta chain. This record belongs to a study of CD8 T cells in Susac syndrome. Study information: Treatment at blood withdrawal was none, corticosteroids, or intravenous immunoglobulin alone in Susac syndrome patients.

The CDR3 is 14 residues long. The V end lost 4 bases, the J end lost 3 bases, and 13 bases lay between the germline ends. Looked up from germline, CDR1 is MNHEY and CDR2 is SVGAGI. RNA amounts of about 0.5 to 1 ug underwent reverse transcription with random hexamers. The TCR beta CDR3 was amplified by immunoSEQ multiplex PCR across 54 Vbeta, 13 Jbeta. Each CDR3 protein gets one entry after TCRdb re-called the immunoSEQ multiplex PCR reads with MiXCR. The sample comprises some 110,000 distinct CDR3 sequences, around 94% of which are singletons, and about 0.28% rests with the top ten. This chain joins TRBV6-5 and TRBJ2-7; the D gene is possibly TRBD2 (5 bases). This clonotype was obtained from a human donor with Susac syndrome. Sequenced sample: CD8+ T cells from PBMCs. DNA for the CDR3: TGTGCCAGCAGTTCGGCACTCCGGGGCTACGAGCAGTACTTC. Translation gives CASSSALRGYEQYF.